This TCR beta chain was recovered during a study of CD8 T cells in Susac syndrome. Study-wide points: The study admitted that it had a relatively small number of individuals in its TCR sequencing and HLA analysis.

It was negative isolation that provided the CD8+ and CD4+ T cells, whereas TEMRA cells were enriched by FACS. The authors reverse transcribed 0.5 to 1 ug RNA with random hexamers. An immunoSEQ multiplex PCR generated amplified TCR beta CDR3 products spanning 54 Vbeta and 13 Jbeta. TCRdb independently ran MiXCR on the immunoSEQ multiplex PCR reads; one entry per CDR3 protein. The sample contains about 180,000 distinct CDR3 sequences, over 85% of which appear only once. Worth noting for this clonotype: The antigen is undetermined.

After removal of 5 bases from V and 5 bases from J, the junction contained 9 bases not matched to a gene. The CDR3 totals 15 residues. Germline V gene lookup returns CDR1 MNHEY and CDR2 SMNVEV (reference sequence). Sequencing was done on a sample of CD4+ T cells from PBMCs. The V call is TRBV27, the J call TRBJ2-7, with 10 nucleotides matching TRBD2. This sequence originates from a human donor with multiple sclerosis. Here the CDR3 reads CASSRRTSGGNEQYF. Written as DNA, the CDR3 is TGTGCCAGCAGTCGAAGGACTAGCGGAGGGAACGAGCAGTACTTC.